The 22 T cell receptor beta chains reported below all come from one sample, sequenced in a study of Graves' ophthalmopathy and Graves' hyperthyroidism. Amplifying from RNA transcripts, the study obtained TCR beta CDR3 regions. The first round was an RT-PCR with HTBI primers, and the second round was a multiplex PCR. TCRdb reprocessed the multiplex PCR reads via MiXCR and lists one record per CDR3 protein. This table has 740,000 or so distinct CDR3 sequences, 40% appearing once. The source material was peripheral blood. The receptor source for this set is an adult man with Graves' ophthalmopathy.

The chain is built from TRBV29-1 and TRBJ2-5, with D possibly called TRBD1 or TRBD2 (5 bases each). Judging by the DNA end, TRBJ2-7 fits better; the J call may be wrong. Per the germline V gene, CDR1 is SQVTM and CDR2 is ANQGSEA. The CDR3 has 12 residues. The CDR3 reads CSPGADLYEQYF. CDR3 in DNA: TGCAGCCCCGGGGCAGACCTCTACGAGCAGTACTTC.

Worth noting for this clonotype: Germline and junction disagree at one end, which may indicate a read error. The chain uses TRBV25-1 and TRBJ1-6, with a possible D match to TRBD1 (5 bases). The CDR3 extends over 16 amino acids. The V gene's germline CDR1 is MGHDK and CDR2 SYGVNS. The CDR3, as DNA: TGTGCCAGCGGGGACGGATCGAGCTCCTATAATTCATCCCTCCACTTT. This encodes CASGDGSSSYNSSLHF. Looking up the rest from reference TRBV25-1 and TRBJ1-6 gives the full variable domain: EADIYQTPRYLVIGTGKKITLECSQTMGHDKMYWYQQDPGMELHLIHYSYGVNSTEKGDLSSESTVSRIRTEHFPLTLESARPSHTSQYLCASGDGSSSYNSSLHFGNGTRLTVT.

A few counts support this clonotype. The chain joins TRBV5-5 to TRBJ1-1; weak D call: TRBD1 (5 bases). Germline CDR1 reads SGHKS; CDR2 reads YYEKEE (reference sequence). Trimming left V 5 bases short and J 0 bases short, with 14 bases between. This CDR3 contains 15 residues. This CDR3 reads CASSAGAHLNTEAFF. In nucleotides, the CDR3 is TGTGCCAGCAGTGCCGGGGCACACCTGAACACTGAAGCTTTCTTT.

At least ten counts were recorded for this clonotype. CDR3 sequence reads: CASDFRNSGANVLTF. The CDR3 DNA sequence: TGTGCCAGCGACTTCCGTAATTCTGGGGCCAACGTCCTGACTTTC. The rearrangement uses TRBV7-9 and TRBJ2-6, with unresolved D. Trimming removed 8 bases from V and 1 base from J, with 12 bases in between. Germline V gene sequence: CDR1 SEHNR, CDR2 FQNEAQ (reference sequence). The CDR3 totals 15 residues.

A few counts support this clonotype. This chain uses TRBV12-3 or TRBV12-4 with TRBJ2-7, with 8 bases aligning to TRBD1. The CDR3 is 15 amino acids. The J segment lost 6 bases and the V segment lost 3 bases, leaving 10 bases of the junction unmatched. The CDR3 loop is CASSFGGQGEAEQYF. CDR3 sequence (DNA): TGTGCCAGCAGTTTCGGCGGACAGGGTGAAGCCGAGCAGTACTTC.

This clonotype was found a few times. The chain uses TRBV20-1 and TRBJ1-1; 9 nucleotides agree with TRBD1. CDR1 and CDR2 (germline): DFQATT, SNEGSKA (reference sequence). Trimming cost V 6 bases and J 0 bases; bases outside gene matches: 5. The CDR3 length is 14 residues. CDR3 region: CSARRQGVNTEAFF. DNA of the CDR3: TGCAGTGCCCGGCGACAGGGGGTGAACACTGAAGCTTTCTTT.

Comments on this clonotype: A junction end diverges from the germline sequence, so it may reflect a read error. The chain carries TRBV10-3 and TRBJ1-4; 7 nucleotides agree with TRBD1. In germline, CDR1 is ENHRY, CDR2 SYGVKD. This CDR3 is built from 15 residues. The CDR3 region is CASSSQGEGYEKLFF. The CDR3 region has the DNA TGTGCCAGCAGTTCGCAGGGGGAAGGATATGAAAAACTGTTTTTT.

This clonotype turned up a few times. The genes are TRBV7-9 and TRBJ1-1; D remains ambiguous. CDR1 SEHNR and CDR2 FQNEAQ come from the germline V gene (reference sequence). Trimming left V 6 bases short and J 0 bases short, with 14 bases between. The CDR3 runs to 15 residues. This CDR3 is CASRHNRDLNTEAFF. Written as DNA, the CDR3 is TGTGCCAGCAGACATAACAGAGACTTGAACACTGAAGCTTTCTTT.

This clonotype was seen more than once but under ten times. This chain connects TRBV12-3 or TRBV12-4 to TRBJ2-7; no clear D. V gave up 6 bases and J gave up 5 bases, with 11 bases separating them. The CDR3 loop spans 12 amino acids. The CDR3, as DNA: TGTGCCAGCAGCCAACGTGTTGACGAGCAGTACTTC. This encodes CASSQRVDEQYF.

This clonotype was counted once. The gene calls are TRBV7-9 and TRBJ1-5; TRBD1 matches 10 bases. The trim removed 6 bases at V and 4 bases at J, leaving 6 bases unmatched. The germline gives CDR1 SEHNR, CDR2 FQNEAQ (reference sequence). CDR3 size: 15 residues. The CDR3 sequence: CASRPGDRGNQPQHF. The CDR3 DNA sequence: TGTGCCAGCAGGCCGGGGGACAGGGGTAATCAGCCCCAGCATTTT.

In its sample, this clonotype was seen many times. The J gene is TRBJ2-7, the V gene TRBV29-1; the D gene is possibly TRBD1 (6 bases). The CDR3 is made up of 13 amino acids. The germline gives CDR1 SQVTM, CDR2 ANQGSEA. V lost 6 bases, J lost 1 base, and 13 bases lay in between. The CDR3 protein is CSVLQGSSYEQYF. CDR3 nucleotide sequence: TGCAGCGTCCTCCAGGGGTCGTCCTACGAGCAGTACTTC.

This sequence joins TRBV20-1 and TRBJ1-4; 7 bases map to TRBD1. CDR1 DFQATT and CDR2 SNEGSKA come from the germline V gene (reference sequence). The ends lost 6 bases at V and 0 bases at J; junction bases unmatched: 10. The CDR3 length is 16 residues. CDR3 DNA: TGCAGTGCCACCGGGACAGATATTGCAACTAATGAAAAACTGTTTTTT. This codes for CSATGTDIATNEKLFF.

With respect to this clonotype: The junction shows a germline mismatch at one end, possibly a read error. The chain carries TRBV25-1 and TRBJ2-7; D perhaps matches TRBD1 (5 bases). The CDR3 runs to 14 residues. Germline V gene data show CDR1 as MGHDK and CDR2 as SYGVNS. The CDR3 is CASSQGRSRDEQYF. CDR3 DNA: TGCGCCAGCAGCCAAGGTCGCTCCAGGGACGAGCAGTACTTC.

This clonotype was observed a handful of times. This rearrangement joins TRBV7-3 to TRBJ2-7; D not certain. V lost 1 base and J lost 2, with 9 bases in between. Germline-derived CDR1 and CDR2 are SGHTA and FQGTGA. CDR3 length equals 14 residues. This CDR3 is CASSLRDTTYEQYF. The CDR3 nucleotides read TGTGCCAGCAGCTTAAGAGACACCACCTACGAGCAGTACTTC.

The chain couples TRBV25-1 to TRBJ1-5; D may be TRBD1 (6 bases). This CDR3 comprises 16 residues. Germline CDR1 reads MGHDK; CDR2 reads SYGVNS. V lost 8 bases to trimming and J lost 1 base, with 18 bases between them. CDR3 amino acids: CASVILRGESNQPQHF. The CDR3 coding sequence is TGTGCCAGCGTCATATTAAGGGGGGAGAGCAATCAGCCCCAGCATTTT.

There are many counts of this clonotype. The rearrangement joins TRBV5-5 to TRBJ1-6, with no clear D. Germline assignment: CDR1 SGHKS and CDR2 YYEKEE (reference sequence). This CDR3 is 15 amino acids long. Trimming removed 3 bases from V and 4 bases from J, with 11 bases in between. The CDR3 loop reads CASSSGRGYNSPLHF. Here the CDR3 DNA reads TGTGCCAGCAGCTCAGGACGGGGATATAATTCACCCCTCCACTTT.

The chain uses TRBV6-5 and TRBJ2-7; D is undetermined. The germline V gene has CDR1 MNHEY and CDR2 SVGAGI. The ends were cut back, 5 bases at V and 2 bases at J, with 10 bases in the middle. This CDR3 is built from 13 residues. The CDR3 here is CASSEDPAYEQYF. CDR3 DNA sequence: TGTGCCAGCAGTGAAGACCCAGCCTACGAGCAGTACTTC.

As concerns this clonotype: The germline gene is not matched at one end of the junction; a read error may be the cause. The chain links TRBV25-1 to TRBJ2-2; 12 nucleotides match TRBD2. The V gene's germline CDR1 is MGHDK and CDR2 SYGVNS. This CDR3 is 14 amino acids long. The CDR3 protein is CASTRTSGDGEQFF. The DNA of the CDR3 is TGTGCCAGCACCAGGACTAGCGGGGACGGGGAGCAGTTTTTT. Using reference TRBV25-1 and TRBJ2-2 for the parts outside the CDR3, the full variable domain is EADIYQTPRYLVIGTGKKITLECSQTMGHDKMYWYQQDPGMELHLIHYSYGVNSTEKGDLSSESTVSRIRTEHFPLTLESARPSHTSQYLCASTRTSGDGEQFFGEGSRLTVL.

V and J are TRBV29-1 and TRBJ2-7; TRBD2 is a possible D gene (6 bases). This CDR3 comprises 13 residues. Trimming took off 8 bases at V and 7 bases at J, with 21 bases between the two ends. Germline-derived CDR1 and CDR2 are SQVTM and ANQGSEA. The CDR3 sequence is CSLVRGMSGEQYF. The DNA for the CDR3 is TGCAGCTTAGTACGCGGGATGTCGGGTGAGCAGTACTTC.

This clonotype was seen only a few times. V gene TRBV7-9 combines with J gene TRBJ2-2; D unclear. The germline V gene has CDR1 SEHNR and CDR2 FQNEAQ (reference sequence). The CDR3 runs to 14 residues. V lost 6 bases, J lost 5 bases, and 13 bases lay in between. The CDR3 coding sequence is TGTGCCAGCAGAGGGCAGCGATTGACCGGGGAGCTGTTTTTT. It yields the protein CASRGQRLTGELFF.

V gene TRBV4-3 combines with J gene TRBJ2-5; D remains unclear. Trimming shortened V by 0 bases and J by 1 base, and 9 bases separated the two germline ends. CDR1 is LGHNA, CDR2 YSLEER, per germline. The CDR3 has 15 amino acids. The CDR3 DNA reads as TGCGCCAGCAGCCAAGAGTTCGCGATCCAAGAGACCCAGTACTTC. Translating it yields CASSQEFAIQETQYF.

As for this clonotype: Just one base apart from a much larger clone, this may be a read error. The V gene is TRBV11-2, the J gene TRBJ1-1; D call uncertain. Trimming took 1 base from V and 11 from J, leaving 5 bases between them. Germline CDR1 is SGHAT and CDR2 is FQNNGV. The CDR3 length is 10 residues. The CDR3 sequence is CASSLGGAFF. CDR3 bases: TGTGCCAGCAGCTTAGGCGGGGCTTTCTTT.